This TCR beta chain was recovered during a study of T cells in localized non-small cell lung cancer. Study-level points and caveats: Greater blood T cell density accompanied longer overall survival. Because researchers sequenced only one region of the tumor, heterogeneity is still possible. Detection in adjacent lung was observed for a median 57 of the top 100 tumor clones. Uninvolved neighboring lung showed the greatest T cell clonality, exceeding tumor.

Measured with immunoSEQ multiplex PCR; TCRdb has only the in-frame clones, and not every one. The sample shows 100,000 to 150,000 clones, roughly nine tenths of them seen only once. Comments on this clone: The antigen is unknown.

Germline assignment: CDR1 SGHTA and CDR2 FQGTGA. V lost 3 bases and J 6 bases, leaving 19 bases between the germline ends. This CDR3 is built from 16 residues. The sample here was peripheral blood, taken before any cancer treatment. The TCR originated in a female donor aged 60 or older with stage I lung adenocarcinoma. The chain employs TRBV7-3 and TRBJ2-3; D call uncertain. In DNA, the CDR3 is TGTGCCAGCAGCTTCCCAGCTGGCCCTAACCCGGATACGCAGTATTTT. Its protein product is CASSFPAGPNPDTQYF.